The 21 T cell receptor beta chains below all came from one sample that was sequenced in a study of shared clonotypes between healthy human individuals. Naive CD8 cells were CD45RO-negative, positively selected for CCR7, excluding terminally differentiated effector memory CD45RA+ cells. Profiled with immunoSEQ multiplex PCR; TCRdb holds only in-frame clones, not every one. The sample records millions of clones, just over 90% being singletons. The specimen was naive CD8+ T cells from PBMCs. The source is a man younger than 35 in good health. Some clones in this sample may be carry-over from other donors' samples.

V gene TRBV10-3 combines with J gene TRBJ2-3; 11 nucleotides line up with TRBD2. The CDR3 is made up of 16 amino acids. CDR1 and CDR2 from the germline V gene are ENHRY and SYGVKD. V was clipped by 3 bases and J by 4 bases; unmatched bases: 6. In DNA, the CDR3 is TGTGCCATCAGTGACTCTAGCGGGAGGAGGTCAGATACGCAGTATTTT. Its translation is CAISDSSGRRSDTQYF.

Notes on this clone: Different DNA sequences within this sample yield the same CDR3. This sequence joins TRBV9 and TRBJ2-1; possible D gene TRBD2, 6 bases. The CDR3 runs 15 residues. Per the germline V gene, CDR1 is SGDLS and CDR2 is YYNGEE. Trimming cost V 0 bases and J 2 bases, with 9 bases left between them. This chain's CDR3 is CASSVEGTAYNEQFF. CDR3 nucleotides: TGTGCCAGCAGCGTAGAAGGGACTGCCTACAATGAGCAGTTCTTC. The full variable domain, rest sourced from reference TRBV9 and TRBJ2-1, is DSGVTQTPKHLITATGQRVTLRCSPRSGDLSVYWYQQSLDQGLQFLIQYYNGEERAKGNILERFSAQQFPDLHSELNLSSLELGDSALYFCASSVEGTAYNEQFFGPGTRLTVL.

This sequence joins TRBV7-9 and TRBJ2-5, with 9 bases that match TRBD1. CDR3 size: 15 residues. Germline CDR1 SEHNR, CDR2 FQNEAQ (reference sequence). With 7 bases clipped from V and 4 bases from J, the junction kept 10 bases outside the gene matches. This CDR3 is CASTFITGGTETQYF. As DNA, the CDR3 is TGTGCCAGCACCTTCATAACAGGGGGCACAGAGACCCAGTACTTC. The full variable domain, rest sourced from reference TRBV7-9 and TRBJ2-5, is DTGVSQNPRHKITKRGQNVTFRCDPISEHNRLYWYRQTLGQGPEFLTYFQNEAQLEKSRLLSDRFSAERPKGSFSTLEIQRTEQGDSAMYLCASTFITGGTETQYFGPGTRLLVL.

The chain uses TRBV25-1 and TRBJ2-5; D gene unclear. Trimming shortened V by 3 bases and J by 4 bases, and 12 bases separated the two germline ends. The CDR3 extends over 14 amino acids. The germline gives CDR1 MGHDK, CDR2 SYGVNS. CDR3 sequence reads: CASSDLILGETQYF. The DNA for the CDR3 is TGTGCCAGCAGTGACCTGATCCTCGGAGAGACCCAGTACTTC.

The V and J genes are TRBV28 and TRBJ2-3; D is uncertain. This CDR3 is built from 15 residues. V was pared by 10 bases and J by 2 bases, with 19 bases between. Germline CDR1 is MDHEN and CDR2 is SYDVKM. CDR3 sequence reads: CATSSQTAHTDTQYF. CDR3 nucleotide sequence: TGTGCCACATCCTCCCAGACTGCCCACACAGATACGCAGTATTTT.

The V call is TRBV19, the J call TRBJ2-7, with D maybe TRBD1 (5 bases). Looked up from germline, CDR1 is LNHDA and CDR2 is SQIVND (reference sequence). V was trimmed by 0 bases and J by 3 bases, leaving 12 bases between them. CDR3 size: 15 residues. CDR3 sequence reads: CASSIDSGQGYEQYF. CDR3 DNA sequence: TGTGCCAGTAGTATAGATAGTGGGCAGGGCTACGAGCAGTACTTC.

The chain uses TRBV28 and TRBJ2-7; D gene uncertain. Germline values: CDR1 MDHEN, CDR2 SYDVKM. The CDR3 spans 14 residues. V was cut by 5 bases and J by 2 bases, with 13 bases left in between. The CDR3 nucleotides read TGTGCCAGCAGTCCGAACTGGGATACCTACGAGCAGTACTTC. This translates into CASSPNWDTYEQYF.

V gene TRBV27 combines with J gene TRBJ2-3; 8 bases map to TRBD2. The J segment lost 4 bases and the V segment lost 4 bases, leaving 13 bases of the junction unmatched. This CDR3 region has 17 residues. CDR1 is MNHEY and CDR2 is SMNVEV in the germline V gene (reference sequence). The CDR3 DNA reads TGTGCCAGCAGTTCCCCATCTTGGCGGGAGGAGGCAGATACGCAGTATTTT. It codes for CASSSPSWREEADTQYF.

The chain uses TRBV28 and TRBJ2-1; maybe TRBD2 (5 bases). The CDR3 consists of 13 residues. The V end was cut by 3 bases, the J end by 7 bases, with 10 bases between. Per germline, CDR1 MDHEN and CDR2 SYDVKM. The chain's CDR3 is CASSLNGVNEQFF. DNA for the CDR3: TGTGCCAGCAGTTTGAACGGGGTAAATGAGCAGTTCTTC.

The chain has TRBV27 and TRBJ2-5; 11 positions match TRBD2. V trimming: 8 bases; J trimming: 1 base; junction bases outside the gene matches: 6. Looked up from germline, CDR1 is MNHEY and CDR2 is SMNVEV (reference sequence). The CDR3 contains 15 residues. CDR3 nucleotide sequence: TGTGCCAGCGGGTTTAGCGGGAGGGCCCAAGAGACCCAGTACTTC. Amino acid sequence: CASGFSGRAQETQYF.

The chain employs TRBV6-5 and TRBJ2-7, with TRBD1 matching over 11 bases. The CDR3 spans 15 residues. In germline, CDR1 is MNHEY, CDR2 SVGAGI. V gave up 4 bases and J gave up 6 bases; unmatched junction bases: 8. CDR3 nucleotides: TGTGCCAGCAGTTCGCTCAGGACAGGGGGCGCCGAGCAGTACTTC. Amino acid sequence: CASSSLRTGGAEQYF.

This chain uses TRBV19 with TRBJ2-1; D call uncertain. With 5 bases removed from V and 4 bases from J, the gap between germline ends came to 9 bases. Germline-derived CDR1 and CDR2 are LNHDA and SQIVND (reference sequence). The CDR3 runs to 13 residues. The DNA of the CDR3 is TGTGCCAGTAGTTCCCACCAGTACAATGAGCAGTTCTTC. Translated: CASSSHQYNEQFF.

V is TRBV18 and J is TRBJ2-7; 9 bases line up with TRBD2. After removal of 1 base from V and 7 bases from J, the junction contained 11 bases not matched to a gene. Germline loops: CDR1 KGHSH, CDR2 LQKENI. CDR3 length: 16 residues. In nucleotides, the CDR3 is TGTGCCAGCTCACCACTGGGACTAGCAGGTTACCGGGAGCAGTACTTC. This gives the protein CASSPLGLAGYREQYF.

The genes are TRBV5-1 and TRBJ1-2, with TRBD1 matching 9 bases. Germline CDR1 reads SGHRS; CDR2 reads YFSETQ. This CDR3 region has 12 residues. The V gene end was trimmed by 4 bases and the J gene end by 10 bases; junction bases not matched to a gene: 5. The DNA for the CDR3 is TGCGCCAGCAGCGCGGGACAGGGCCTCTACACCTTC. This codes for CASSAGQGLYTF.

The chain joins TRBV27 to TRBJ2-1, with a tentative D call TRBD1 (5 bases). Germline V gene data show CDR1 as MNHEY and CDR2 as SMNVEV (reference sequence). The V and J ends lost 3 bases and 1 base respectively, with 13 bases between them. This CDR3 contains 16 residues. The CDR3 DNA follows: TGTGCCAGCAGTTTCTTATTCAGGGATTCCTACAATGAGCAGTTCTTC. Translation gives CASSFLFRDSYNEQFF.

The rearrangement uses TRBV6-5 and TRBJ2-7, with D perhaps matching TRBD1 (7 bases). The CDR3 contains 13 residues. V lost 5 bases and J lost 7, with 15 bases in between. CDR1 MNHEY and CDR2 SVGAGI come from the germline V gene. In DNA, the CDR3 is TGTGCCAGCAGTATAACAGGGGCGGGGGAGCAGTACTTC. Residues: CASSITGAGEQYF.

This clone was observed once. The chain employs TRBV19 and TRBJ1-1; D gene uncertain. The length of the CDR3 is 13 residues. V gave up 6 bases and J gave up 0 bases, with 8 bases separating them. Germline V gene data show CDR1 as LNHDA and CDR2 as SQIVND (reference sequence). Here the CDR3 reads CASRERVNTEAFF. Written as DNA, the CDR3 is TGTGCCAGTAGAGAACGGGTGAACACTGAAGCTTTCTTT.

This chain links TRBV29-1 with TRBJ2-5, with D possibly TRBD1 on 5 matching bases. The assigned J gene may be wrong: the sequence end matches TRBJ2-7 better. This CDR3 contains 12 residues. Germline CDR1 and CDR2: SQVTM and ANQGSEA. CDR3 in amino acids: CSVLDSSYEQYF. In DNA, the CDR3 is TGCAGCGTTCTCGACAGCTCCTACGAGCAGTACTTC.

The chain joins TRBV9 to TRBJ2-2, with D uncertain. Germline V gene sequence: CDR1 SGDLS, CDR2 YYNGEE. This CDR3 has 17 amino acids. V was shortened by 1 base and J by 0 bases, with 13 bases between the two germline ends. The DNA for the CDR3 is TGTGCCAGCAGCGTAAATCCTCTTCACCCGAACACCGGGGAGCTGTTTTTT. It specifies CASSVNPLHPNTGELFF.

This clone appeared once. This chain uses TRBV5-8 with TRBJ2-1; TRBD1 might be the D (5 bases). The germline V gene encodes CDR1 SGHTS and CDR2 YDEGEE. This CDR3 is 14 amino acids long. Deletions cut 7 bases from V and 2 bases from J, with 13 bases between. CDR3 amino acids: CASYDSLTYNEQFF. The CDR3 region has the DNA TGTGCCAGCTACGACAGTCTTACCTACAATGAGCAGTTCTTC.

The CDR3 sequence: CASRAKGVNTEAFF. The DNA for the CDR3 is TGCGCCAGCAGGGCGAAGGGAGTGAACACTGAAGCTTTCTTT. V usage is TRBV4-1 and J usage is TRBJ1-1; no firm D call. Germline CDR1 MGHRA, CDR2 YSYEKL. There are 14 residues in the CDR3. Trimming shortened V by 6 bases and J by 0 bases, and 11 bases separated the two germline ends.